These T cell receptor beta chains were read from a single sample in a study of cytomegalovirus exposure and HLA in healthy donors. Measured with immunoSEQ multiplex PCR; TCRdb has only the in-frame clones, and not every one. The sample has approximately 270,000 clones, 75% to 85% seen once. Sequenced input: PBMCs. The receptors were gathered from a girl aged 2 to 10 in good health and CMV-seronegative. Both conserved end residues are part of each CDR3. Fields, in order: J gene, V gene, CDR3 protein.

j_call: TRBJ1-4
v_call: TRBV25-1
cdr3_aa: CASSGSLTVINEKLFF

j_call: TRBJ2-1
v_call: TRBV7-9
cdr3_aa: CASSAWTSGIDEQFF

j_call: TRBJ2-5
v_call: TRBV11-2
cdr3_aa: CASSRTYAQETQYF

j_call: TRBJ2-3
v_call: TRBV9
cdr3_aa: CASSVVGGTSTDTQYF

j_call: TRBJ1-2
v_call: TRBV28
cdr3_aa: CASSFASQGGIRGYTF

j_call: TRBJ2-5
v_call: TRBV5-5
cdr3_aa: CASSLSSGETQYF

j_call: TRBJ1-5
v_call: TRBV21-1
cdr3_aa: CASSPRDGGNQPQHF

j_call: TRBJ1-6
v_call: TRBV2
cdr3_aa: CASSNRGNSPLHF

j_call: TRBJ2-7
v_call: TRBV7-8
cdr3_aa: CASSLGGGTGYRYEQYF

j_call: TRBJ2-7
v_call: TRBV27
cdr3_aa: CASSPSGRNTYEQYF

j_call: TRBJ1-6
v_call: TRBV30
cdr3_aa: CAWNRDRGFSPLHF

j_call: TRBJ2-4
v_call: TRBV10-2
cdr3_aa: CASSELPGTSGPGNIQYF

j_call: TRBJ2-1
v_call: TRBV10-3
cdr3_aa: CAISVQGSEQFF

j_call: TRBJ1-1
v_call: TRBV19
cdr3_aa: CASRGLRNTEAFF

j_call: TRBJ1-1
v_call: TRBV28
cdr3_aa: CASSFSGTGNTEAFF

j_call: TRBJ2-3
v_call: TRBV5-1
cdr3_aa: CASSPPTGTDTQYF

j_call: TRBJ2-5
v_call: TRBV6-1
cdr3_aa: CASGRGVETQYF

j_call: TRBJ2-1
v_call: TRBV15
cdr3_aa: CATSRETGGSYNEQFF

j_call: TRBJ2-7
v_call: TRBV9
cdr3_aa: CASSPSSYSGREDYEQYF

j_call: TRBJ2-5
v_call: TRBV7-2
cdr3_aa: CASSFTGAPETQYF

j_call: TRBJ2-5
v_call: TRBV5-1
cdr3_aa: CASSSSGREETQYF

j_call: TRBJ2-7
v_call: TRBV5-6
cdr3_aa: CASSLGQNYEQYF

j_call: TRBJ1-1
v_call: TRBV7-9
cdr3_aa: CASSLQQGNTEAFF

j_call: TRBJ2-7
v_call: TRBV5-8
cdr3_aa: CASSLAGQVVYEQYF

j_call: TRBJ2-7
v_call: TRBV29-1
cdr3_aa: CSVVAGGRGEQYF

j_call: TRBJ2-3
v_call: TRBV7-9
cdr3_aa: CASSSGLVTLPF

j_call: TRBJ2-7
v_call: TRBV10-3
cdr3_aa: CAIRLAGSDEQYF

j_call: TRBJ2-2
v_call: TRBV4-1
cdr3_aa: CASSLGLAGAGELFF

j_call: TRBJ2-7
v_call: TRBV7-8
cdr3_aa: CASSRPGTGSYEQYF

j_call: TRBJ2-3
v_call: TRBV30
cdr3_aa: CAWTRLTRAQYF

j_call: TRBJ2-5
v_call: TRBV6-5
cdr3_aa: CASSIRDTKTQYF

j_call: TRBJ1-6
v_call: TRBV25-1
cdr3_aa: CASSRGYNSPLHF

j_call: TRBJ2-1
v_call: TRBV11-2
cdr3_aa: CASSSRTRLAANEQFF

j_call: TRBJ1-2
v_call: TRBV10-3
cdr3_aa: CAIRGLGRQADYGYTF

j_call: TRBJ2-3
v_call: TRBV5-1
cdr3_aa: CASSTGGASFTDTQYF

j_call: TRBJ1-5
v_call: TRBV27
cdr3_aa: CASSNRDNQPQHF

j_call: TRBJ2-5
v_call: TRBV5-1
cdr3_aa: CASSTPSQGRQETQYF

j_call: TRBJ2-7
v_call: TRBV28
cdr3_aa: CASSYGFYEQYF

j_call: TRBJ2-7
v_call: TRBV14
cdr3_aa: CASRRSSGSSYEQYF

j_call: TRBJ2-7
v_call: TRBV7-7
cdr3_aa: CASSLAPGDEQYF

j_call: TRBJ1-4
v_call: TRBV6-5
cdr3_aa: CASSYGSRGLEKLFF

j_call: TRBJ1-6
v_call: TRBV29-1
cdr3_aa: CSGQGRSESPLHF

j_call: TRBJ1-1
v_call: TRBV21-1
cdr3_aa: CASTLGRTGLNTEAFF

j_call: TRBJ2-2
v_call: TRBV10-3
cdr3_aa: CAIKGVPTGELFF

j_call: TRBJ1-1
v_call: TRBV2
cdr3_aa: CASSRQHTNTEAFF

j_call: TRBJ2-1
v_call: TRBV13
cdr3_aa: CASSSSGLTNEQFF

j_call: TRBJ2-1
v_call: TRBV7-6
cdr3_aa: CASPGILAGRHEQFF

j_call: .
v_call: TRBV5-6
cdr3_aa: CASSWRGPSYEQYF

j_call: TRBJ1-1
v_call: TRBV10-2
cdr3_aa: CASSDSDRAEAFF

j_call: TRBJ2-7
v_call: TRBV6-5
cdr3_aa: CASSYHSRQGYEQYF

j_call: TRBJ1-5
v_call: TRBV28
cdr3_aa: CASSLGQGVESAPQHF

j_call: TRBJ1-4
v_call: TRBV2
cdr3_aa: CATHRGTNEKLFF

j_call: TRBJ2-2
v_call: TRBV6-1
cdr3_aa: CASSEAIPPGQGATGELFF

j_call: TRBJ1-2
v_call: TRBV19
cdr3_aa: CASSIKRGRGDGYTF

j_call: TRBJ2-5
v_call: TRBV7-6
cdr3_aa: CASSARLARPDETQYF

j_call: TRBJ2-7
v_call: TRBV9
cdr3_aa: CASRERDILPYEQYF

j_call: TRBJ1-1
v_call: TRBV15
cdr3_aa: CATQYNEETEAFF

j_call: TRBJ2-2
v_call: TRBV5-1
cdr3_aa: CASSPQGQDTGELFF

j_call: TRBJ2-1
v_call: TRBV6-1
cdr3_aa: CASSVDRGYNEQFF

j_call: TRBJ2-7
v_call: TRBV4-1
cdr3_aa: CASSQTQGVPYEQYF